This T cell receptor (beta chain) was observed in a study of shared clonotypes between healthy human individuals. Some clones are missing from TCRdb's copy, which holds only in-frame ones; the method was immunoSEQ multiplex PCR. The repertoire holds about 2.5 million clones, 92% seen once, with 0.37% in the top ten. To note about this clone: Other DNA sequences from this sample encode an identical CDR3 as well.

Trimming cost V 0 bases and J 2 bases, with 11 bases left between them. CDR3 length equals 15 residues. Germline V CDR1 and CDR2: MNHEY, SVGAGI. This TCR came from a man aged 18 to 29 in good health. Some clones in this sample may be carry-over from other donors' samples. Input material: naive CD4+ T cells from PBMCs. The sample's subset: CD45RA+ positively selected. The J gene is TRBJ2-7, the V gene TRBV6-5; D not certain. CDR3: CASSYSISGTYEQYF. The CDR3, as DNA: TGTGCCAGCAGTTACTCGATTTCCGGCACCTACGAGCAGTACTTC.